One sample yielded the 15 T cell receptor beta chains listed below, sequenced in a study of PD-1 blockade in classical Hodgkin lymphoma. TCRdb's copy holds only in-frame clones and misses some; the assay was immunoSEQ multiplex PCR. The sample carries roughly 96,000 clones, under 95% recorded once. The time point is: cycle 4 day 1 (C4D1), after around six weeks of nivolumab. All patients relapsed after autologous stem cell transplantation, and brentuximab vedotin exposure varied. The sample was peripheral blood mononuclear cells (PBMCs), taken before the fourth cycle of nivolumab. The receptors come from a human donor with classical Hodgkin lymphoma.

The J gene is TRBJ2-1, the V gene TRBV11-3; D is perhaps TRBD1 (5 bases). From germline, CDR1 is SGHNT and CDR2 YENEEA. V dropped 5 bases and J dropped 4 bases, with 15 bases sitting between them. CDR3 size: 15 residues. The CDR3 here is CASSLRENGYNEQFF. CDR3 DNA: TGTGCCAGCAGCCTCAGGGAAAACGGTTACAATGAGCAGTTCTTC.

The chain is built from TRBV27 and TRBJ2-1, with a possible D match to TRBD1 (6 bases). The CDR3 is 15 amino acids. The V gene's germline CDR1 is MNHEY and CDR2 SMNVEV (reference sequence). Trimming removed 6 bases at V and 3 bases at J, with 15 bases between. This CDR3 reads CASRSGTPLYNEQFF. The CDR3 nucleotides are TGTGCCAGCAGATCCGGGACACCACTCTACAATGAGCAGTTCTTC.

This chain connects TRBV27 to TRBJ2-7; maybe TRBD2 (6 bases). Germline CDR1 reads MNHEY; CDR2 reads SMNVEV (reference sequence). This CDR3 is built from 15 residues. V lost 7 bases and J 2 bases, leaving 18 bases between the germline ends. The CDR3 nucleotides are TGTGCCAGCATCCCCCAGGGCGGGAAAGCCTACGAGCAGTACTTC. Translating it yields CASIPQGGKAYEQYF.

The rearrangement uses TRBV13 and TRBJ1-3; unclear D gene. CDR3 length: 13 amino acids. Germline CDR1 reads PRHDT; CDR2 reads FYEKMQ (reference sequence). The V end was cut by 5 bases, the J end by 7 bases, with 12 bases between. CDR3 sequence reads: CASSARGWNTIYF. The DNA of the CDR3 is TGTGCCAGCAGCGCCCGGGGTTGGAACACCATATATTTT.

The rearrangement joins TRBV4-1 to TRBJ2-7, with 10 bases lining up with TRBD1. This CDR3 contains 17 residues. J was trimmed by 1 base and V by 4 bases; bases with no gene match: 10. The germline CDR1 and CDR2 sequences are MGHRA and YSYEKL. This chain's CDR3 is CASSPPTGTGASYEQYF. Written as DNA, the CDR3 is TGCGCCAGCAGCCCACCTACAGGGACAGGGGCTTCCTACGAGCAGTACTTC.

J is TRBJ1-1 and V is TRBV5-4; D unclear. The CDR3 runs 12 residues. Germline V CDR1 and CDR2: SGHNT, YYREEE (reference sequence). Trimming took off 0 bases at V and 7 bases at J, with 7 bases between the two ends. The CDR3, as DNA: TGTGCCAGCAGCTTGGGGGCGGGTGAAGCTTTCTTT. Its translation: CASSLGAGEAFF. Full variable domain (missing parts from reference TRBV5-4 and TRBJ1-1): ETGVTQSPTHLIKTRGQQVTLRCSSQSGHNTVSWYQQALGQGPQFIFQYYREEENGRGNFPPRFSGLQFPNYSSELNVNALELDDSALYLCASSLGAGEAFFGQGTRLTVV.

CDR3 coding DNA: TGTGCCAGCAGTGAACTAGGGGGGCTTTACAATGAGCAGTTCTTC. Its translation: CASSELGGLYNEQFF. The chain uses TRBV2 and TRBJ2-1; D possibly uses TRBD1 or TRBD2 (6 bases each). The CDR3 totals 15 residues. The germline CDR1 and CDR2 sequences are SNHLY and FYNNEI. V was clipped by 2 bases and J by 4 bases, with 12 bases between them.

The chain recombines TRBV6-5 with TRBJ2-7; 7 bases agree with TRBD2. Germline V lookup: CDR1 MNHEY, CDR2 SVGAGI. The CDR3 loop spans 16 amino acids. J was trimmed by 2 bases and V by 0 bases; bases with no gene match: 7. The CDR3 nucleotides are TGTGCCAGCAGTTACTCGGGGGGGAGTGGTACCTACGAGCAGTACTTC. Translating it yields CASSYSGGSGTYEQYF.

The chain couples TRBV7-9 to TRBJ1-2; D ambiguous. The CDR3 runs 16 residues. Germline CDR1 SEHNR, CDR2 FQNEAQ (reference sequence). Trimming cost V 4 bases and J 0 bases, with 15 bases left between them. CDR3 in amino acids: CASSSSHRLTNYGYTF. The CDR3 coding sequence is TGTGCCAGCAGCTCAAGCCACAGACTTACTAACTATGGCTACACCTTC.

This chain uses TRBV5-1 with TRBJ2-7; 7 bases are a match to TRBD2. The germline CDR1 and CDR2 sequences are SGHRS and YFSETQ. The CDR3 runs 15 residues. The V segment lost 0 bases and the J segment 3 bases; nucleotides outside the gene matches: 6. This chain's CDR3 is CASSLVGGRDYEQYF. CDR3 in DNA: TGCGCCAGCAGCTTGGTTGGCGGGAGAGACTACGAGCAGTACTTC.

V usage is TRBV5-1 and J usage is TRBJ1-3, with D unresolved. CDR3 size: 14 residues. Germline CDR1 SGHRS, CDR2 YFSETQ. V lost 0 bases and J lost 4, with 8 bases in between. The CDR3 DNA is TGCGCCAGCAGCTTGGACAGCAACGGAAACACCATATATTTT. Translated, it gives CASSLDSNGNTIYF.

CDR3 DNA sequence: TGTGCCAGTAGTATAGCAGGGCACGGTTATGGCTACACCTTC. Its protein product is CASSIAGHGYGYTF. The chain uses TRBV19 and TRBJ1-2; tentatively, D is TRBD1 (5 bases). V shed 1 base and J shed 5 bases, with 11 bases lying between them. Germline V gene data show CDR1 as LNHDA and CDR2 as SQIVND (reference sequence). The length of the CDR3 is 14 residues.

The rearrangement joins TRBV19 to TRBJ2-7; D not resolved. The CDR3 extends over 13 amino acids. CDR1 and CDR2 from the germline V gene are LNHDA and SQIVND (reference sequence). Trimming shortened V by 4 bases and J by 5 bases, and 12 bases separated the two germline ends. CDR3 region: CASSTNRINEQYF. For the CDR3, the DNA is TGTGCCAGTAGTACCAACCGAATTAACGAGCAGTACTTC.

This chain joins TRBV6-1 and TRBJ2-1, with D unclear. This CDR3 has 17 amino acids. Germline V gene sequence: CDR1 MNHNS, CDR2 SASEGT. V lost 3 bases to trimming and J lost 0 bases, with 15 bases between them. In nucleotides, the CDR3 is TGTGCCAGCAGTGACCGCGGACGCAAAAGCTCCTACAATGAGCAGTTCTTC. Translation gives CASSDRGRKSSYNEQFF.

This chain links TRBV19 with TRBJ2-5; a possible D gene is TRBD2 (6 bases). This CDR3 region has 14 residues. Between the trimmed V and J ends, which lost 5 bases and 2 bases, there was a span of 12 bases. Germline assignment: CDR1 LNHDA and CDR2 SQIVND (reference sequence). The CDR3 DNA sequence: TGTGCCAGTAGTCCATCGACTAGTCAAGAGACCCAGTACTTC. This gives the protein CASSPSTSQETQYF.